This entry lists 22 T cell receptor beta chains sequenced from one sample in a study of cytomegalovirus exposure and HLA in healthy donors (dated by TCRdb to 2017 to 2019). Receptor amplification or capture employed the immunoSEQ multiplex PCR assay. A mixture of 60 forward primers for TCR Vbeta segments and 13 reverse primers for TCR Jbeta segments was used in the multiplex PCR. The table was pulled from immuneACCESS by TCRdb, which kept in-frame rearrangements only. Such tables lose some clones; where checked, under half of the loss comes from unresolved V genes, and the rest has no known cause. This sample lists about 140,000 clones; 70% to 85% were detected once. The top ten hold 8.8% of the sample. The sequencing input was PBMCs. These TCRs come from a woman aged 45-65 years in good health and CMV-seropositive.

The chain recombines TRBV5-1 with TRBJ1-2; 7 bases agree with TRBD1. Losses at the gene ends were 5 bases for V and 5 bases for J; bases not matched to a gene: 12. Germline lookup yields CDR1 SGHRS and CDR2 YFSETQ. The CDR3 is 15 amino acids. The CDR3 coding sequence is TGCGCCAGCAGTCTTGGACAGGCTCAGGGATATGGCTACACCTTC. Encoded protein: CASSLGQAQGYGYTF.

This chain joins TRBV7-3 and TRBJ2-5, with a possible D match to TRBD2 (5 bases). The assigned J gene may be wrong: the sequence end matches TRBJ2-7 better. The germline CDR1 and CDR2 sequences are SGHTA and FQGTGA. The CDR3 is 14 residues long. CDR3 loop: CASSLAGGAYEQYF. The CDR3, as DNA: TGTGCCAGCAGCTTAGCTGGAGGCGCCTACGAGCAGTACTTC.

The chain recombines TRBV29-1 with TRBJ1-2; the D is unclear. The V and J ends lost 5 bases and 5 bases respectively, with 12 bases between them. Germline V CDR1 and CDR2: SQVTM, ANQGSEA. The CDR3 is made up of 12 amino acids. The CDR3 sequence: CSVSGVSYGYTF. CDR3 sequence (DNA): TGCAGCGTTTCGGGAGTGAGTTATGGCTACACCTTC.

This rearrangement joins TRBV6-6 to TRBJ1-2; D unclear. Looked up from germline, CDR1 is MNHNY and CDR2 is SVGAGI (reference sequence). This CDR3 has 13 amino acids. V lost 5 bases, J lost 8 bases, and 15 bases lay in between. Written as DNA, the CDR3 is TGTGCCAGCAGTGACAACCGGGAGGAAGGCTACACCTTC. Residues: CASSDNREEGYTF.

The chain joins TRBV5-4 to TRBJ2-3; TRBD1 is a possible D gene (6 bases). This CDR3 is built from 16 residues. Per the germline V gene, CDR1 is SGHNT and CDR2 is YYREEE (reference sequence). With 0 bases removed from V and 0 bases from J, the gap between germline ends came to 11 bases. The CDR3 region is CASSLGGTRSTDTQYF. Here the CDR3 DNA reads TGTGCCAGCAGCTTGGGGGGGACAAGAAGCACAGATACGCAGTATTTT.

This chain links TRBV7-9 with TRBJ1-2, with 11 bases fitting TRBD1. The V gene's germline CDR1 is SEHNR and CDR2 FQNEAQ (reference sequence). J was trimmed by 4 bases and V by 4 bases; bases with no gene match: 5. The CDR3 has 15 amino acids. The CDR3 region is CASSSDRGPGYGYTF. DNA for the CDR3: TGTGCCAGCAGCTCGGACAGGGGGCCGGGCTATGGCTACACCTTC.

The V call is TRBV7-8, the J call TRBJ2-3, with D possibly being TRBD1 (6 bases). The CDR3 spans 17 residues. Germline V gene lookup returns CDR1 SGHVS and CDR2 FQNEAQ. V was cut by 1 base and J by 0 bases, with 14 bases left in between. The CDR3 region is CASSLDGTRPSTDTQYF. Written as DNA, the CDR3 is TGTGCCAGCAGCTTAGATGGGACACGGCCTAGCACAGATACGCAGTATTTT. The full variable domain, rest sourced from reference TRBV7-8 and TRBJ2-3, is GAGVSQSPRYKVAKRGQDVALRCDPISGHVSLFWYQQALGQGPEFLTYFQNEAQLDKSGLPSDRFFAERPEGSVSTLKIQRTQQEDSAVYLCASSLDGTRPSTDTQYFGPGTRLTVL.

Only one count was recorded for this clone. This chain connects TRBV5-1 to TRBJ2-3; 7 bases agree with TRBD1. CDR3 length equals 14 residues. CDR1 and CDR2 (germline): SGHRS, YFSETQ. The V segment lost 4 bases and the J segment 1 base; nucleotides outside the gene matches: 3. The CDR3 DNA follows: TGCGCCAGCAGCCCCGGACAGGGCACAGATACGCAGTATTTT. Translation: CASSPGQGTDTQYF.

The rearrangement joins TRBV30 to TRBJ1-5; maybe TRBD1 (5 bases). The V and J ends lost 0 bases and 9 bases respectively, with 15 bases between them. Germline V lookup: CDR1 GTSNPN, CDR2 SVGIG (reference sequence). The CDR3 loop spans 14 amino acids. CDR3 residues: CAWSVHGGRRPQHF. The CDR3 nucleotides read TGTGCCTGGAGTGTACATGGGGGGAGGAGGCCCCAGCATTTT. Together with reference TRBV30 and TRBJ1-5, the CDR3 gives the full variable domain: SQTIHQWPATLVQPVGSPLSLECTVEGTSNPNLYWYRQAAGRGLQLLFYSVGIGQISSEVPQNLSASRPQDRQFILSSKKLLLSDSGFYLCAWSVHGGRRPQHFGDGTRLSIL.

The genes are TRBV5-4 and TRBJ2-2; 9 nucleotides align to TRBD1. Germline loops: CDR1 SGHNT, CDR2 YYREEE (reference sequence). V lost 4 bases and J lost 5; bases outside the gene matches: 9. The CDR3 length is 16 residues. CDR3 DNA: TGTGCCAGCAGCGCCAACAGGGGGCTTGGAACCGGGGAGCTGTTTTTT. It codes for CASSANRGLGTGELFF. Full variable domain (rest looked up from reference TRBV5-4 and TRBJ2-2): ETGVTQSPTHLIKTRGQQVTLRCSSQSGHNTVSWYQQALGQGPQFIFQYYREEENGRGNFPPRFSGLQFPNYSSELNVNALELDDSALYLCASSANRGLGTGELFFGEGSRLTVL.

As regards this clone: Other DNA sequences in this specimen translate into the identical CDR3. The V gene is TRBV5-1, the J gene TRBJ1-2, with D perhaps matching TRBD1 (5 bases). Germline loops: CDR1 SGHRS, CDR2 YFSETQ. The length of the CDR3 is 14 residues. V was clipped by 0 bases and J by 3 bases, with 9 bases between them. The CDR3 coding sequence is TGCGCCAGCAGCTTGGCGGGGGGAGACTATGGCTACACCTTC. This encodes CASSLAGGDYGYTF. Filled out from reference TRBV5-1 and TRBJ1-2, the complete variable domain reads KAGVTQTPRYLIKTRGQQVTLSCSPISGHRSVSWYQQTPGQGLQFLFEYFSETQRNKGNFPGRFSGRQFSNSRSEMNVSTLELGDSALYLCASSLAGGDYGYTFGSGTRLTVV.

The gene calls are TRBV6-1 and TRBJ1-3, with 7 bases lining up with TRBD1. In germline, CDR1 is MNHNS, CDR2 SASEGT. V shed 2 bases and J 2 bases; nucleotides not matched to a gene: 12. The CDR3 loop spans 18 amino acids. Here the CDR3 reads CASSETLTGYEAGNTIYF. In nucleotides, the CDR3 is TGTGCCAGCAGTGAAACCTTGACAGGGTATGAGGCTGGAAACACCATATATTTT.

This sequence joins TRBV2 and TRBJ1-2; TRBD1 aligns across 9 bases. This CDR3 region has 14 residues. Looked up from germline, CDR1 is SNHLY and CDR2 is FYNNEI. V lost 6 bases to trimming and J lost 7 bases; unmatched junction nucleotides: 9. The DNA of the CDR3 is TGTGCCAGCAGCCGGGACAGGGAAGGTTCTGGCTACACCTTC. Its translation is CASSRDREGSGYTF.

The rearrangement uses TRBV9 and TRBJ2-3; TRBD2 is a possible D gene (6 bases). CDR1 SGDLS and CDR2 YYNGEE come from the germline V gene. The CDR3 is made up of 16 amino acids. V gave up 0 bases and J gave up 3 bases, with 14 bases separating them. The CDR3 reads CASSVGMGGGTDTQYF. The DNA of the CDR3 is TGTGCCAGCAGCGTAGGAATGGGGGGTGGTACAGATACGCAGTATTTT.

Worth noting for this clone: The junction and the germline gene differ at one end; a read error may be behind it. The chain links TRBV7-3 to TRBJ2-5; weak D call: TRBD2 (6 bases). Germline-derived CDR1 and CDR2 are SGHTA and FQGTGA. The CDR3 has 15 residues. As DNA, the CDR3 is TGTGCCGGCAGCTTTACCGGGACTGCCTCAGAGACCCAGTACTTC. Translated, it gives CAGSFTGTASETQYF.

The CDR3 is CASSLGQGNGNGELFF. CDR3 bases: TGCGCCAGCAGCTTGGGACAGGGAAATGGGAACGGGGAGCTGTTTTTT. The chain employs TRBV5-1 and TRBJ2-2; 7 bases are shared with TRBD1. V shed 0 bases, J shed 7 bases, and the junction held 9 bases outside the gene matches. The length of the CDR3 is 16 residues. From germline, CDR1 is SGHRS and CDR2 YFSETQ.

The rearrangement links TRBV5-1 to TRBJ2-7; tentative D call: TRBD1 (5 bases). This CDR3 is built from 15 residues. Germline CDR1 reads SGHRS; CDR2 reads YFSETQ. Between the trimmed V and J ends, which lost 2 bases and 0 bases, there was a span of 12 bases. CDR3 residues: CASSLVRASSYEQYF. Written as DNA, the CDR3 is TGCGCCAGCAGCTTAGTCAGGGCGAGCTCCTACGAGCAGTACTTC.

This chain connects TRBV2 to TRBJ1-1; a possible D gene is TRBD1 (5 bases). V was clipped by 11 bases and J by 3 bases, with 16 bases between them. CDR3 size: 13 residues. Germline V CDR1 and CDR2: SNHLY, FYNNEI. The CDR3 protein is CASFRGGDTEAFF. CDR3 nucleotides: TGTGCCTCCTTTCGGGGAGGGGACACTGAAGCTTTCTTT.

The rearrangement uses TRBV28 and TRBJ1-2; TRBD1 might be the D (5 bases). Germline CDR1 is MDHEN and CDR2 is SYDVKM. This CDR3 contains 18 residues. The ends were cut back, 4 bases at V and 4 bases at J, with 25 bases in the middle. The DNA of the CDR3 is TGTGCCAGCAGTTCGTCCGGGTTACGGGACTGGCTAGTCTATGGCTACACCTTC. Its protein product is CASSSSGLRDWLVYGYTF.

The CDR3 sequence is CASSQEPGVEVEQFF. CDR3 coding DNA: TGCGCCAGCAGCCAAGAGCCAGGGGTGGAGGTCGAGCAGTTCTTC. V usage is TRBV4-3 and J usage is TRBJ2-1; D might be TRBD1 (6 bases). Trimming pared 0 bases from V and 10 bases from J, leaving 16 bases between. The CDR3 runs to 15 residues. Looked up from germline, CDR1 is LGHNA and CDR2 is YSLEER.

The V and J genes are TRBV28 and TRBJ1-4, with D maybe TRBD1 (5 bases). This CDR3 has 16 amino acids. CDR1 and CDR2 from the germline V gene are MDHEN and SYDVKM. Trimming cost V 5 bases and J 0 bases, with 13 bases left between them. The CDR3 region has the DNA TGTGCCAGCAGTAGTCCCGGGACTACAACTAATGAAAAACTGTTTTTT. This gives the protein CASSSPGTTTNEKLFF.

This chain uses TRBV7-9 with TRBJ1-4, with D maybe TRBD1 (5 bases). Looked up from germline, CDR1 is SEHNR and CDR2 is FQNEAQ (reference sequence). V gave up 4 bases and J gave up 7 bases, with 25 bases separating them. This CDR3 is 18 amino acids long. In DNA, the CDR3 is TGTGCCAGCAGCTCAATCTCGACGGGGCAGGGAGGAGGTGAAAAACTGTTTTTT. Protein product: CASSSISTGQGGGEKLFF. Together with reference TRBV7-9 and TRBJ1-4, the CDR3 gives the full variable domain: DTGVSQNPRHKITKRGQNVTFRCDPISEHNRLYWYRQTLGQGPEFLTYFQNEAQLEKSRLLSDRFSAERPKGSFSTLEIQRTEQGDSAMYLCASSSISTGQGGGEKLFFGSGTQLSVL.